This T cell receptor (beta chain) was identified in a study of blood T cell repertoires in COVID-19. About the research overall: Some COVID-19 samples were acute and others convalescent; all came from the United States, Italy and Spain. The analysed material was cDNA or gDNA that came from T cells, B-cell-depleted T cells, or PBMCs.

The V and J ends lost 0 bases and 6 bases respectively, with 10 bases between them. The germline gives CDR1 SGHRS, CDR2 YFSETQ. The CDR3 sequence is 13 residues long. Seattle's enrolled individuals joined amid active infection and were then monitored longitudinally. Generated by immunoSEQ multiplex PCR, the TCRdb table keeps only in-frame clones and is missing some. The sample has approximately 230,000 clones, more than 70% seen once. Sample: peripheral blood. This sequence was found in a woman in her 30s with COVID-19, enrolled during active disease. The rearrangement uses TRBV5-1 and TRBJ2-7, with a tentative D call TRBD2 (7 bases). The CDR3 loop is CASSLEGGGEQYF. As DNA, the CDR3 is TGCGCCAGCAGCTTGGAGGGAGGGGGCGAGCAGTACTTC.